Shown below are 12 T cell receptor beta chains from a single sample sequenced in a study of circulating and synovial CD4+ cells in juvenile arthritis. Some clones are missing from TCRdb's copy, which holds only in-frame ones; the method was immunoSEQ multiplex PCR. The sample lists roughly 32,000 clones, about 95% occurring once. What was sequenced was CD4+ T cells from blood. The receptors come from a human donor with juvenile idiopathic arthritis.

CDR3 residues: CASSATGGSYEQYF. The DNA for the CDR3 is TGTGCCAGCAGTGCGACAGGGGGGTCCTACGAGCAGTACTTC. The V call is TRBV6-1, the J call TRBJ2-5; TRBD1 matches 9 bases. The assigned J gene may be wrong: the sequence end matches TRBJ2-7 better. CDR1 is MNHNS, CDR2 SASEGT, per germline. CDR3 length: 14 residues.

The chain uses TRBV5-1 and TRBJ2-5; 9 bases map to TRBD2. Germline lookup yields CDR1 SGHRS and CDR2 YFSETQ. After removal of 1 base from V and 7 bases from J, the junction contained 11 bases not matched to a gene. CDR3 length: 16 amino acids. The CDR3 loop is CASSLSGREGQATQYF. The DNA for the CDR3 is TGCGCCAGCAGCTTGTCCGGGCGGGAGGGCCAGGCGACCCAGTACTTC.

The rearrangement uses TRBV27 and TRBJ2-7, with 8 bases identical to TRBD2. The junction had 10 bases not matched to a gene; V was cut back by 3 bases and J by 6 bases. CDR1 and CDR2 (germline): MNHEY, SMNVEV (reference sequence). The CDR3 covers 15 residues. CDR3 nucleotide sequence: TGTGCCAGCAGTTTGGCTAGCGGGCGCCAGACCGAGCAGTACTTC. Translation: CASSLASGRQTEQYF.

The chain is built from TRBV5-1 and TRBJ2-3, with a tentative D call TRBD2 (5 bases). This CDR3 comprises 16 residues. Germline V gives CDR1 SGHRS, CDR2 YFSETQ. Trimming removed 4 bases from V and 0 bases from J, with 15 bases in between. CDR3: CASSPRLISSTDTQYF. The DNA of the CDR3 is TGCGCCAGCAGCCCCAGACTAATTTCTAGCACAGATACGCAGTATTTT.

The J gene is TRBJ2-3, the V gene TRBV6-5; D uncertain. Trimming left V 2 bases short and J 2 bases short, with 14 bases between. The CDR3 loop spans 16 amino acids. The germline V gene has CDR1 MNHEY and CDR2 SVGAGI. The CDR3 is CASSYAERRITDTQYF. DNA of the CDR3: TGTGCCAGCAGTTACGCGGAGCGACGAATCACAGATACGCAGTATTTT.

The chain employs TRBV5-1 and TRBJ2-5; TRBD1 matches at 7 bases. CDR3 size: 16 residues. V was pared by 4 bases and J by 1 base, with 10 bases of the junction left unmatched. CDR1 is SGHRS, CDR2 YFSETQ, per germline. CDR3 nucleotide sequence: TGCGCCAGCAGCCCCGGGACAGTAAGGGGCCAAGAGACCCAGTACTTC. As protein: CASSPGTVRGQETQYF. Together with reference TRBV5-1 and TRBJ2-5, the CDR3 gives the full variable domain: KAGVTQTPRYLIKTRGQQVTLSCSPISGHRSVSWYQQTPGQGLQFLFEYFSETQRNKGNFPGRFSGRQFSNSRSEMNVSTLELGDSALYLCASSPGTVRGQETQYFGPGTRLLVL.

The chain is built from TRBV7-7 and TRBJ2-7; perhaps TRBD1 as D (5 bases). In germline, CDR1 is SSHAT, CDR2 FNYEAQ (reference sequence). CDR3 length: 14 amino acids. Trimming took 5 bases from V and 2 from J, leaving 13 bases between them. This CDR3 is CASSHVDRPYEQYF. The CDR3, as DNA: TGTGCCAGCAGCCACGTCGACAGACCCTACGAGCAGTACTTC.

This chain links TRBV19 with TRBJ2-3; 13 bases map to TRBD2. Germline assignment: CDR1 LNHDA and CDR2 SQIVND (reference sequence). V trimming: 1 base; J trimming: 5 bases; junction bases outside the gene matches: 3. This CDR3 is 16 amino acids long. CDR3 DNA: TGTGCCAGTAGTATAGGGACTAGCGGGAGAAGAGATACGCAGTATTTT. Protein product: CASSIGTSGRRDTQYF.

The V and J genes are TRBV6-1 and TRBJ1-4; D unclear. The CDR3 spans 15 residues. Trimming took 6 bases from V and 3 from J, leaving 14 bases between them. Per the germline V gene, CDR1 is MNHNS and CDR2 is SASEGT. CDR3 amino acids: CASSQSDYANEKLFF. In nucleotides, the CDR3 is TGTGCCAGCAGCCAGTCTGACTACGCTAATGAAAAACTGTTTTTT.

For this clone: One end of the junction is discordant with germline, which a read error may explain. The V and J genes are TRBV7-7 and TRBJ2-5; D tentatively reads TRBD1 or TRBD2 (6 bases each). The germline CDR1 and CDR2 sequences are SSHAT and FNYEAQ (reference sequence). CDR3 length equals 15 residues. As DNA, the CDR3 is TGTGCTAGCAGCTTAGGAGGGGGTTTCCAAGAGACCCAGTACTTC. Encoded protein: CASSLGGGFQETQYF.

The chain carries TRBV6-5 and TRBJ1-2, with TRBD1 matching 9 bases. Germline V lookup: CDR1 MNHEY, CDR2 SVGAGI. J lost 8 bases, V lost 2 bases, and 9 bases had no gene match. This CDR3 has 15 amino acids. In DNA form, the CDR3 reads TGTGCCAGCAGTTACGTGTTCGGACAGGGGTTCGGCTACACCTTC. As protein: CASSYVFGQGFGYTF.

CDR3 in DNA: TGTGCCAGCAGCTTAACTAGCGGTGCATACGAGCAGTACTTC. Translating gives CASSLTSGAYEQYF. The chain is built from TRBV7-2 and TRBJ2-7, with 8 bases fitting TRBD2. Germline values: CDR1 SGHTA, CDR2 FQGNSA. The CDR3 is made up of 14 amino acids. J was trimmed by 4 bases and V by 2 bases; bases with no gene match: 4.